Described below is a single T cell receptor (beta chain) sequence and its context. In the original workflow: Estimates of nucleated cell counts were drawn from the amplification of reference gene primers. Here immunoSEQ multiplex PCR was the method, and the copy in TCRdb shows in-frame clones only, minus some. V, J and clone size derive from that table, while D and trimming were established from the DNA sequence. The sample yields a few hundred thousand clones, 86% seen once. Unmatched junction bases numbered 9, after V lost 0 bases and J lost 7 bases. The CDR3 loop spans 16 amino acids. Per the germline V gene, CDR1 is SGHNT and CDR2 is YYREEE (reference sequence). This sample is drawn from a study of blood T cell repertoires in COVID-19. About the research overall: The origin of the acute and convalescent COVID-19 samples was the United States, Italy and Spain. T cells, B-cell-depleted T cells, or PBMCs provided the cDNA or gDNA that served as material.

The V call is TRBV5-4, the J call TRBJ2-1; 8 bases map to TRBD2. The sequencing input was peripheral blood. This clonotype originated in a young woman with active or convalescent COVID-19. The CDR3 region has the DNA TGTGCCAGCAGCTTGGCCCACGGGGGGGGCCCTAATGAGCAGTTCTTC. Its translation is CASSLAHGGGPNEQFF.